One T cell receptor (beta chain) is described in this entry. The PCR was carried out with 60 Vbeta primers and 13 Jbeta primers. This table comes from immunoSEQ multiplex PCR, and its TCRdb copy is limited to in-frame clones, with some not included. The data hold some 110,000 clones, with approximately 73% observed a single time. Regarding donors, all were healthy bone marrow donors. The data were obtained in a study of cytomegalovirus exposure and HLA in healthy donors. This sequence originates from a man aged 60-69 years in good health and CMV-seropositive. Sequences were obtained from PBMCs.

The CDR3 is CASSLAAGRTDTQYF. The CDR3 DNA sequence: TGTGCCAGCAGCTTAGCCGCGGGGCGCACAGATACGCAGTATTTT. V usage is TRBV7-2 and J usage is TRBJ2-3, with D tentatively TRBD2 (6 bases). Trimming took 0 bases from V and 1 from J, leaving 8 bases between them. This CDR3 comprises 15 residues. CDR1 is SGHTA and CDR2 is FQGNSA in the germline V gene.